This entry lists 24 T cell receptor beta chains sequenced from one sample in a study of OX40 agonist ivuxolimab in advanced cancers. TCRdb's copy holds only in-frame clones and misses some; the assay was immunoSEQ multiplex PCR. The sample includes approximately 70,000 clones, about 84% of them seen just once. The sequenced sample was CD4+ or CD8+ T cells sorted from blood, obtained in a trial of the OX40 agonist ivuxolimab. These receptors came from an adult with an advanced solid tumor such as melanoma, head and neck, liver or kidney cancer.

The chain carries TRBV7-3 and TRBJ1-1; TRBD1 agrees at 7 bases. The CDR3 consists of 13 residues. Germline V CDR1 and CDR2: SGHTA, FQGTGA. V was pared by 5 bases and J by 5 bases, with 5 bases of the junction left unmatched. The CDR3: CASSIRQGTEAFF. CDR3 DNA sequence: TGTGCCAGCAGCATCAGACAGGGAACTGAAGCTTTCTTT.

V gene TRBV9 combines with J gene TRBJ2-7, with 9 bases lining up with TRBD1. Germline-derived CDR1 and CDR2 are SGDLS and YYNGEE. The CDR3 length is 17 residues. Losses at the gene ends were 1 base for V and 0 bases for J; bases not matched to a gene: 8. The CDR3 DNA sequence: TGTGCCAGCAGCGTAAATGAGAGGGGACAGGGCTCCTACGAGCAGTACTTC. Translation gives CASSVNERGQGSYEQYF.

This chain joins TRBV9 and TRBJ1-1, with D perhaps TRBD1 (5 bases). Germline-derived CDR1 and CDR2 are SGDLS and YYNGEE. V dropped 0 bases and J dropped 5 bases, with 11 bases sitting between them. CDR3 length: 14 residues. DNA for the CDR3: TGTGCCAGCAGCGTAGCTGGGGAGGGGACTGAAGCTTTCTTT. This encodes CASSVAGEGTEAFF.

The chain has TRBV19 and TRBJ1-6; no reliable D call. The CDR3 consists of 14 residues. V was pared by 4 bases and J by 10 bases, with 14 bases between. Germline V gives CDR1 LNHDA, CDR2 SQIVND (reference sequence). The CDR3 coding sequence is TGTGCCAGTAGTAGGGGTGTTGCGCGGTCACCCCTCCACTTT. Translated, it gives CASSRGVARSPLHF.

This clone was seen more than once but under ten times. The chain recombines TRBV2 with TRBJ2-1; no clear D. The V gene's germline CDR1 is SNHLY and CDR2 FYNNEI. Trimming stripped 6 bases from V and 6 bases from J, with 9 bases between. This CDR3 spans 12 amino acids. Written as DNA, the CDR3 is TGTGCCAGCAGCGCCCTGGTCAATGAGCAGTTCTTC. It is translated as CASSALVNEQFF.

The CDR3 loop reads CASNGDGFLSSDTQYF. Written as DNA, the CDR3 is TGCGCCAGCAATGGCGACGGATTTTTATCCTCGGATACGCAGTATTTT. V gene TRBV4-1 combines with J gene TRBJ2-3; D remains ambiguous. The CDR3 totals 16 residues. The V gene lost 7 bases and the J gene lost 6 bases, with 23 bases spanning the gap. Germline V gene sequence: CDR1 MGHRA, CDR2 YSYEKL.

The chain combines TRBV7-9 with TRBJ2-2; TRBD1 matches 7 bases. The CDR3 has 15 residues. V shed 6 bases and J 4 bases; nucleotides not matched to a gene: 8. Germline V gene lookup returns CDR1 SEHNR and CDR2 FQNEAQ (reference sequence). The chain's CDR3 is CASRPQGDGTGELFF. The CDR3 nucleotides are TGTGCCAGCAGACCTCAGGGGGACGGCACCGGGGAGCTGTTTTTT.

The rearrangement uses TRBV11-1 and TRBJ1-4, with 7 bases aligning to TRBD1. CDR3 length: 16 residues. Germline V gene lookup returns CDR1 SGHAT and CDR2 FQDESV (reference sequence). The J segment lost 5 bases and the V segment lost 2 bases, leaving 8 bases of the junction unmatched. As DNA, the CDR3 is TGTGCCAGCAGCTTATTACGGACAGGCTCCAATGAAAAACTGTTTTTT. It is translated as CASSLLRTGSNEKLFF.

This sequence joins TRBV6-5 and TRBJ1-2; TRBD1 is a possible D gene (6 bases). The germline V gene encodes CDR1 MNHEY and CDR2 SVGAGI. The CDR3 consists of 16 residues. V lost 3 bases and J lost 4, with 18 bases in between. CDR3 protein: CASSYDWRGGLYGYTF. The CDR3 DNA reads TGTGCCAGCAGTTATGACTGGAGGGGGGGCCTCTATGGCTACACCTTC.

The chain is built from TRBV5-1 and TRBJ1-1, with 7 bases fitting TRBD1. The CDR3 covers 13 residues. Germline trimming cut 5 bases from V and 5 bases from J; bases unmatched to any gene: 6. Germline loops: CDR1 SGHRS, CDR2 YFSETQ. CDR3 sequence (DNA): TGCGCCAGCAGTTCAGGGGGGATGACTGAAGCTTTCTTT. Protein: CASSSGGMTEAFF.

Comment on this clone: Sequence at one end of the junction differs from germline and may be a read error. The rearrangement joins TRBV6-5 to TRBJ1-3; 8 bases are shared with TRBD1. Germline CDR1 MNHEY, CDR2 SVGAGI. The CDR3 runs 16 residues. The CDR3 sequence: CASSFTTGASGNTTYF. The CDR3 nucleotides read TGTGCCAGCAGTTTTACGACAGGGGCCTCTGGAAACACCACATATTTT.

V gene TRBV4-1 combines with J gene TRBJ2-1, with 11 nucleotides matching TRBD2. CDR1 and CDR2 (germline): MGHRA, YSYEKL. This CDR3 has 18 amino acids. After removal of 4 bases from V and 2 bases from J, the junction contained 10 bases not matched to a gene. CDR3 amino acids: CASSLQSPSGGTYNEQFF. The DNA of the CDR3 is TGCGCCAGCAGCCTTCAGAGCCCTAGCGGGGGGACCTACAATGAGCAGTTCTTC.

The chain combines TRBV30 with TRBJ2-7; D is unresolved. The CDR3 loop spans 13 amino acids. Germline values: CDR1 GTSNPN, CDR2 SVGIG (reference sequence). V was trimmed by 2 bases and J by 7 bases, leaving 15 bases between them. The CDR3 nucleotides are TGTGCCTGGAGTCGGTCCCAACTGGGGGAGCAGTACTTC. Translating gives CAWSRSQLGEQYF.

The chain's CDR3 is CASGTGQGAYNEQFF. As DNA, the CDR3 is TGTGCTAGTGGTACTGGACAGGGGGCCTACAATGAGCAGTTCTTC. The genes are TRBV12-5 and TRBJ2-1; 10 nucleotides align to TRBD1. Losses at the gene ends were 5 bases for V and 2 bases for J; bases not matched to a gene: 3. Per the germline V gene, CDR1 is LGHNT and CDR2 is FRNRAP. The CDR3 runs to 15 residues.

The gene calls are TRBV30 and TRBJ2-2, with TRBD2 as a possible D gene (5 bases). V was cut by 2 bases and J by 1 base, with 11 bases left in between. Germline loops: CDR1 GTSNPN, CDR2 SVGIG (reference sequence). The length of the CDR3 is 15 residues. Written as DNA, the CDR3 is TGTGCCTGGAGTTTGAGGGCTCGGAACACCGGGGAGCTGTTTTTT. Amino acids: CAWSLRARNTGELFF.

The CDR3 region is CASSEVVWDQPQHF. CDR3 nucleotide sequence: TGTGCCAGTAGTGAGGTGGTTTGGGATCAGCCCCAGCATTTT. This chain joins TRBV19 and TRBJ1-5; D is unresolved. CDR1 and CDR2 from the germline V gene are LNHDA and SQIVND (reference sequence). Trimming pared 5 bases from V and 5 bases from J, leaving 13 bases between. The CDR3 totals 14 residues.

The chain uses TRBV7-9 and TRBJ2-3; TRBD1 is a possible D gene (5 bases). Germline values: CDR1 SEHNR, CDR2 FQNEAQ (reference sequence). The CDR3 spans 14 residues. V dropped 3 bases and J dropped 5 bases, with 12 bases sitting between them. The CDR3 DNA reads TGTGCCAGCAGCTTGGAAGGGGCCCTAGATACGCAGTATTTT. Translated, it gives CASSLEGALDTQYF.

CDR3 DNA: TGTGCCAGTAGGCTTTCTCCGGGTTATAGCAATCAGCCCCAGCATTTT. This sequence encodes CASRLSPGYSNQPQHF. The V gene is TRBV19, the J gene TRBJ1-5, with unresolved D. This CDR3 has 16 amino acids. Trimming cost V 6 bases and J 0 bases, with 15 bases left between them. CDR1 LNHDA and CDR2 SQIVND come from the germline V gene (reference sequence).

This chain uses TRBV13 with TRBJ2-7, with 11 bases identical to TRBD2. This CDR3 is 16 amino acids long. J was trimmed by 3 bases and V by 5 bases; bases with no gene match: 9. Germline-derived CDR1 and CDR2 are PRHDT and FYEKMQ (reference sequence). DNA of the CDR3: TGTGCCAGCAGCACCATCCCACTAGCGGGGGACTACGAGCAGTACTTC. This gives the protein CASSTIPLAGDYEQYF.

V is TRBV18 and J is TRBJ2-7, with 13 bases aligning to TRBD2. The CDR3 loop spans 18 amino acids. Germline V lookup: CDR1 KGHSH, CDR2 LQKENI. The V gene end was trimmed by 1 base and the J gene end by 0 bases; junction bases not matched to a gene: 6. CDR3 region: CASSPLRTSGGSSYEQYF. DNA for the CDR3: TGTGCCAGCTCACCACTACGGACTAGCGGGGGAAGCTCCTACGAGCAGTACTTC. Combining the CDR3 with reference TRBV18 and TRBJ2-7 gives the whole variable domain NAGVMQNPRHLVRRRGQEARLRCSPMKGHSHVYWYRQLPEEGLKFMVYLQKENIIDESGMPKERFSAEFPKEGPSILRIQQVVRGDSAAYFCASSPLRTSGGSSYEQYFGPGTRLTVT.

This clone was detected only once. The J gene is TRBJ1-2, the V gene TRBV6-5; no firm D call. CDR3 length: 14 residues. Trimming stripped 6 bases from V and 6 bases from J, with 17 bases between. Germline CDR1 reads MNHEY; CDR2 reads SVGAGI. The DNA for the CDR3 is TGTGCCAGCAGCCGGACCGCACTACCGAATGGCTACACCTTC. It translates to CASSRTALPNGYTF.

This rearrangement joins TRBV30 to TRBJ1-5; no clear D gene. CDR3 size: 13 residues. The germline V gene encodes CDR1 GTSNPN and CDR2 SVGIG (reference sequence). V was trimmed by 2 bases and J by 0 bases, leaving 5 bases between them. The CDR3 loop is CAWSSFSNQPQHF. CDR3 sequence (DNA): TGTGCCTGGAGTTCTTTTAGCAATCAGCCCCAGCATTTT. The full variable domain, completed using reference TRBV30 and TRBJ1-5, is SQTIHQWPATLVQPVGSPLSLECTVEGTSNPNLYWYRQAAGRGLQLLFYSVGIGQISSEVPQNLSASRPQDRQFILSSKKLLLSDSGFYLCAWSSFSNQPQHFGDGTRLSIL.

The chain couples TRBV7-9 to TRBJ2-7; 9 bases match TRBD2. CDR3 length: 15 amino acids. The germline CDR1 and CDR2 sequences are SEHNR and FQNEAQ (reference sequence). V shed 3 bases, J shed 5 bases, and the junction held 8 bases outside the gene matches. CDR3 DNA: TGTGCCAGCAGCTTCCCCCCGGGACTAGCAAACGAGCAGTACTTC. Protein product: CASSFPPGLANEQYF.

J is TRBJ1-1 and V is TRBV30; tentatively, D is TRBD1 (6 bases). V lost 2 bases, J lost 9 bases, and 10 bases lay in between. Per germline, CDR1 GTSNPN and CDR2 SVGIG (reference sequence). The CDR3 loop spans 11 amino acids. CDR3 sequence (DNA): TGTGCCTGGAGTACGGGGGGCAAAGCTTTCTTT. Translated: CAWSTGGKAFF.